Described below is a single T cell receptor (beta chain) sequence and its context. Antigen specificity is unknown. The CDR3 covers 15 residues. CDR1 is SGHRS, CDR2 YFSETQ, per germline. V lost 5 bases and J lost 2; bases outside the gene matches: 8. The data derive from a study of T cells in localized non-small cell lung cancer. TCRdb keeps only in-frame clones here, not all; method: immunoSEQ multiplex PCR. The sample consists of around 100,000 clones, approximately 86% of them appearing once. Regarding the study as a whole: Adjacent uninvolved lung tissue had the highest T cell clonality, exceeding tumor. Among blood samples, higher T cell density accompanied longer overall survival. Out of the top 100 tumor clones, a median about 57 were seen in adjacent lung. Sequence data derive from only one tumor region, so heterogeneity remains possible.

The specimen was peripheral blood, collected before any cancer treatment. The chain is built from TRBV5-1 and TRBJ2-5; 8 nucleotides match TRBD2. The sequence was obtained from a man between 35 and 75 years old with stage I squamous cell lung carcinoma. CDR3 region: CASRIPTGGQETQYF. CDR3 nucleotide sequence: TGCGCCAGCAGGATTCCTACGGGGGGGCAAGAGACCCAGTACTTC. The full variable domain, rest sourced from reference TRBV5-1 and TRBJ2-5, is KAGVTQTPRYLIKTRGQQVTLSCSPISGHRSVSWYQQTPGQGLQFLFEYFSETQRNKGNFPGRFSGRQFSNSRSEMNVSTLELGDSALYLCASRIPTGGQETQYFGPGTRLLVL.